Below, 26 T cell receptor beta chains from the same sample are listed, as sequenced in a study of graft-versus-host responses after intestinal transplantation. Here immunoSEQ multiplex PCR was the method, and the copy in TCRdb shows in-frame clones only, minus some. Here the sample spans 35,000 to 40,000 clones, roughly nine tenths being singletons. Lymphocytes from graft epithelium and lamina propria were isolated. Sequenced material: ileum tissue, taken around 200 days after intestinal transplant. These receptors all come from a human patient who received an intestinal transplant, so some T cells may come from the graft donor.

The chain combines TRBV11-2 with TRBJ1-5; 7 bases fit TRBD1. The CDR3 sequence is 14 residues long. V dropped 5 bases and J dropped 1; count of bases not matched to a gene: 2. In germline, CDR1 is SGHAT, CDR2 FQNNGV. This CDR3 reads CASSPGGSNQPQHF. Written as DNA, the CDR3 is TGTGCCAGCAGCCCAGGGGGGAGCAATCAGCCCCAGCATTTT.

The V and J genes are TRBV5-4 and TRBJ2-7; possibly TRBD2 for D (5 bases). Trimming removed 1 base from V and 0 bases from J, with 11 bases in between. CDR1 and CDR2 from the germline V gene are SGHNT and YYREEE (reference sequence). The CDR3 loop spans 15 amino acids. The CDR3 nucleotides read TGTGCCAGCAGCTTGAACGGGGAGAGCTCCTACGAGCAGTACTTC. Its translation is CASSLNGESSYEQYF. Using reference TRBV5-4 and TRBJ2-7 for the parts outside the CDR3, the full variable domain is ETGVTQSPTHLIKTRGQQVTLRCSSQSGHNTVSWYQQALGQGPQFIFQYYREEENGRGNFPPRFSGLQFPNYSSELNVNALELDDSALYLCASSLNGESSYEQYFGPGTRLTVT.

The chain uses TRBV6-6 and TRBJ2-1; D is undetermined. CDR1 is MNHNY and CDR2 is SVGAGI in the germline V gene (reference sequence). V lost 6 bases, J lost 10 bases, and 16 bases lay in between. The CDR3 is made up of 13 amino acids. CDR3 residues: CASRPTVALEQFF. The CDR3 DNA reads TGTGCCAGCAGGCCGACCGTAGCCCTGGAGCAGTTCTTC.

The gene calls are TRBV18 and TRBJ1-1; TRBD1 might be the D (5 bases). This CDR3 spans 15 amino acids. Deletions cut 4 bases from V and 4 bases from J, with 16 bases between. The germline gives CDR1 KGHSH, CDR2 LQKENI. CDR3 sequence: CASSRDFPRGTEAFF. The CDR3 DNA reads as TGTGCCAGCTCACGGGACTTCCCAAGGGGCACTGAAGCTTTCTTT.

The rearrangement links TRBV9 to TRBJ2-6, with D possibly TRBD1 on 6 matching bases. This CDR3 comprises 19 residues. Trimming stripped 0 bases from V and 1 base from J, with 17 bases between. Germline CDR1 SGDLS, CDR2 YYNGEE. The CDR3 nucleotides are TGTGCCAGCAGCGTAGATTCTACAGGGTATCTATCTGGGGCCAACGTCCTGACTTTC. Translating gives CASSVDSTGYLSGANVLTF. Full variable domain (missing parts from reference TRBV9 and TRBJ2-6): DSGVTQTPKHLITATGQRVTLRCSPRSGDLSVYWYQQSLDQGLQFLIQYYNGEERAKGNILERFSAQQFPDLHSELNLSSLELGDSALYFCASSVDSTGYLSGANVLTFGAGSRLTVL.

This rearrangement joins TRBV2 to TRBJ1-4; 9 positions match TRBD1. The CDR3 totals 15 residues. Germline CDR1 SNHLY, CDR2 FYNNEI. The trim removed 6 bases at V and 8 bases at J, leaving 10 bases unmatched. The CDR3 reads CASRDRDREREKLFF. DNA for the CDR3: TGTGCCAGCAGGGACCGGGACAGGGAGAGAGAAAAACTGTTTTTT. The full variable domain, with the rest looked up from reference TRBV2 and TRBJ1-4, is EPEVTQTPSHQVTQMGQEVILRCVPISNHLYFYWYRQILGQKVEFLVSFYNNEISEKSEIFDDQFSVERPDGSNFTLKIRSTKLEDSAMYFCASRDRDREREKLFFGSGTQLSVL.

The CDR3 protein is CASSLGGVPEAFF. The CDR3 DNA reads as TGTGCCAGCAGCTTAGGAGGGGTCCCCGAAGCTTTCTTT. The chain recombines TRBV7-9 with TRBJ1-1; weak D call: TRBD1 (5 bases). The CDR3 has 13 amino acids. Germline V gene lookup returns CDR1 SEHNR and CDR2 FQNEAQ (reference sequence). V lost 1 base, J lost 8 bases, and 11 bases lay in between.

The V gene is TRBV5-4, the J gene TRBJ2-5, with 12 bases aligning to TRBD1. After removal of 4 bases from V and 5 bases from J, the junction contained 6 bases not matched to a gene. The V gene's germline CDR1 is SGHNT and CDR2 YYREEE (reference sequence). The CDR3 totals 15 residues. The chain's CDR3 is CASSGDRGRGETQYF. CDR3 DNA sequence: TGTGCCAGCAGCGGGGACAGGGGGCGAGGGGAGACCCAGTACTTC.

V usage is TRBV2 and J usage is TRBJ2-7; TRBD1 agrees at 7 bases. Germline V CDR1 and CDR2: SNHLY, FYNNEI. V trimming: 8 bases; J trimming: 0 bases; junction bases outside the gene matches: 7. The CDR3 runs 14 residues. The CDR3 protein is CASSGTVSSYEQYF. The CDR3 DNA reads as TGTGCCAGCTCCGGGACAGTCAGCTCCTACGAGCAGTACTTC.

This clone appeared once. The chain uses TRBV19 and TRBJ1-1; D call uncertain. The CDR3 runs 13 residues. Germline V gene lookup returns CDR1 LNHDA and CDR2 SQIVND (reference sequence). Trimming took 6 bases from V and 4 from J, leaving 12 bases between them. CDR3 in DNA: TGTGCCAGTAGAGTCCTGTGGAGCACTGAAGCTTTCTTT. Translating it yields CASRVLWSTEAFF. Filled out from reference TRBV19 and TRBJ1-1, the complete variable domain reads DGGITQSPKYLFRKEGQNVTLSCEQNLNHDAMYWYRQDPGQGLRLIYYSQIVNDFQKGDIAEGYSVSREKKESFPLTVTSAQKNPTAFYLCASRVLWSTEAFFGQGTRLTVV.

The rearrangement links TRBV21-1 to TRBJ1-4; TRBD1 is the table's D call, not checked against the DNA. TRBV21-1 is a pseudogene segment. This CDR3 is built from 13 residues. CDR3 protein: CASYNRAHEKLFF. The CDR3 nucleotides are TGTGCCAGCTATAACAGGGCTCATGAAAAACTGTTTTTT.

This clone was seen a handful of times. This sequence joins TRBV5-6 and TRBJ1-2, with TRBD1 as a possible D gene (6 bases). Germline CDR1 and CDR2: SGHDT and YYEEEE. The V and J ends lost 4 bases and 4 bases respectively, with 17 bases between them. The CDR3 length is 15 residues. In DNA form, the CDR3 reads TGTGCCAGCAGCGCCGGGAGGCAGGGGCTCTATGGCTACACCTTC. Its translation: CASSAGRQGLYGYTF.

The table lists this clone with a count of one. J is TRBJ2-7 and V is TRBV18, with TRBD1 identical over 10 bases. CDR1 is KGHSH and CDR2 is LQKENI in the germline V gene. V lost 3 bases to trimming and J lost 2 bases; unmatched junction nucleotides: 1. CDR3 size: 14 residues. For the CDR3, the DNA is TGTGCCAGCTCACCGACAGGGGGCGCCTACGAGCAGTACTTC. As protein: CASSPTGGAYEQYF.

The genes are TRBV7-8 and TRBJ2-7; 8 bases map to TRBD1. Looked up from germline, CDR1 is SGHVS and CDR2 is FQNEAQ. The CDR3 totals 14 residues. J gave up 2 bases and V 5 bases, and 5 bases lay outside the gene matches. CDR3 bases: TGTGCCAGCAGCCCGAGGACAGGGACCTACGAGCAGTACTTC. This gives the protein CASSPRTGTYEQYF.

The chain employs TRBV5-1 and TRBJ1-2; 7 nucleotides agree with TRBD1. This CDR3 contains 13 residues. Germline lookup yields CDR1 SGHRS and CDR2 YFSETQ. The junction had 1 base not matched to a gene; V was cut back by 2 bases and J by 3 bases. This chain's CDR3 is CASSLTGDYGYTF. The CDR3 nucleotides are TGCGCCAGCAGCTTAACAGGGGACTATGGCTACACCTTC.

CDR3 bases: TGTGCCAGCAGCTTAACCCCCTATGGCTACACCTTC. Its protein is CASSLTPYGYTF. This chain uses TRBV7-9 with TRBJ1-2; D gene uncertain. CDR3 length equals 12 residues. The germline gives CDR1 SEHNR, CDR2 FQNEAQ (reference sequence). V was shortened by 2 bases and J by 4 bases, with 5 bases between the two germline ends.

This chain joins TRBV28 and TRBJ2-1; TRBD2 agrees at 9 bases. From germline, CDR1 is MDHEN and CDR2 SYDVKM. The CDR3 contains 14 residues. The ends lost 5 bases at V and 10 bases at J; junction bases unmatched: 9. The CDR3 loop is CASSPEREVSEQFF. The CDR3 nucleotides are TGTGCCAGCAGTCCCGAGCGGGAGGTTTCCGAGCAGTTCTTC.

The chain joins TRBV15 to TRBJ2-1, with D perhaps matching TRBD2 (5 bases). The ends were cut back, 8 bases at V and 0 bases at J, with 17 bases in the middle. The CDR3 spans 16 residues. CDR1 and CDR2 from the germline V gene are LNHNV and YYDKDF (reference sequence). The CDR3 loop reads CATRLSGVSSYNEQFF. The CDR3 coding sequence is TGTGCCACCCGTTTGAGCGGAGTAAGCTCCTACAATGAGCAGTTCTTC.

This chain links TRBV5-1 with TRBJ2-1, with 14 bases lining up with TRBD2. The CDR3 has 17 amino acids. The junction had 6 bases not matched to a gene; V was cut back by 3 bases and J by 4 bases. Germline V CDR1 and CDR2: SGHRS, YFSETQ. The CDR3 protein is CASSSGTSGGGYNEQFF. In DNA, the CDR3 is TGCGCCAGCAGCTCCGGGACTAGCGGGGGTGGGTACAATGAGCAGTTCTTC.

The rearrangement links TRBV19 to TRBJ2-7; 7 bases match TRBD1. The trim removed 10 bases at V and 6 bases at J, leaving 12 bases unmatched. Germline-derived CDR1 and CDR2 are LNHDA and SQIVND (reference sequence). The CDR3 has 13 amino acids. CDR3 sequence (DNA): TGTGCCAACATCGACAGGGCCTTATGCGAGCAGTACTTC. This sequence encodes CANIDRALCEQYF.

In DNA, the CDR3 is TGTGCCAGCACCCGAGGGAACTATGGCTACACCTTC. Translating it yields CASTRGNYGYTF. The chain joins TRBV2 to TRBJ1-2, with D hard to call. V lost 7 bases to trimming and J lost 2 bases, with 8 bases between them. Germline V lookup: CDR1 SNHLY, CDR2 FYNNEI. The CDR3 has 12 amino acids.

The chain combines TRBV9 with TRBJ2-7; TRBD2 aligns across 9 bases. This CDR3 comprises 14 residues. Germline trimming cut 4 bases from V and 0 bases from J; bases unmatched to any gene: 2. Germline-derived CDR1 and CDR2 are SGDLS and YYNGEE. In DNA form, the CDR3 reads TGTGCCAGCAGCCTGACTAGCGGCTCCTACGAGCAGTACTTC. Encoded protein: CASSLTSGSYEQYF.

The rearrangement uses TRBV27 and TRBJ2-2, with D unresolved. Germline CDR1 and CDR2: MNHEY and SMNVEV (reference sequence). V was clipped by 2 bases and J by 7 bases, with 8 bases between them. This CDR3 contains 13 residues. The chain's CDR3 is CASSLSYIGELFF. CDR3 coding DNA: TGTGCCAGCAGTTTAAGTTACATCGGGGAGCTGTTTTTT.

In DNA form, the CDR3 reads TGTGCCTGGAGTGGGCAGGGGATTACGGAGACCCAGTACTTC. It yields the protein CAWSGQGITETQYF. This chain uses TRBV30 with TRBJ2-5; tentatively, D is TRBD1 (6 bases). The CDR3 totals 14 residues. Trimming took off 1 base at V and 5 bases at J, with 14 bases between the two ends. The V gene's germline CDR1 is GTSNPN and CDR2 SVGIG (reference sequence). The entire variable domain, with the rest obtained from reference TRBV30 and TRBJ2-5, is as follows: SQTIHQWPATLVQPVGSPLSLECTVEGTSNPNLYWYRQAAGRGLQLLFYSVGIGQISSEVPQNLSASRPQDRQFILSSKKLLLSDSGFYLCAWSGQGITETQYFGPGTRLLVL.

V usage is TRBV6-6 and J usage is TRBJ2-7; no clear D. The CDR3 runs 14 residues. Germline lookup yields CDR1 MNHNY and CDR2 SVGAGI (reference sequence). Trimming removed 2 bases from V and 0 bases from J, with 8 bases in between. The DNA of the CDR3 is TGTGCCAGCAGTTACGTTCAGAGCTCCTACGAGCAGTACTTC. This encodes CASSYVQSSYEQYF.

This sequence joins TRBV28 and TRBJ1-1; perhaps TRBD1 as D (6 bases). The germline gives CDR1 MDHEN, CDR2 SYDVKM. This CDR3 spans 14 amino acids. Trimming took off 4 bases at V and 5 bases at J, with 14 bases between the two ends. The CDR3 here is CASSSPGAGTEAFF. The CDR3 bases are TGTGCCAGCAGTTCTCCAGGGGCAGGGACTGAAGCTTTCTTT.